Below, 30 T cell receptor beta chains from the same sample are listed, as sequenced in a study of T cell responses to AZD1222 COVID-19 vaccine. The data were produced by immunoSEQ multiplex PCR, yet TCRdb's version contains in-frame clones alone and is incomplete. This table has about 89,000 clones, roughly 89% appearing once. Sequenced here: peripheral blood, sampled on day 0 of MenACWY control vaccination. These receptors originate from an adult in good health.

This rearrangement joins TRBV6-5 to TRBJ2-7, with D possibly matching TRBD2 (5 bases). Germline-derived CDR1 and CDR2 are MNHEY and SVGAGI. The CDR3 loop spans 15 amino acids. The V and J ends lost 6 bases and 2 bases respectively, with 17 bases between them. The CDR3 loop reads CASSPGRGDPYEQYF. CDR3 nucleotide sequence: TGTGCCAGCAGCCCGGGCCGGGGAGATCCCTACGAGCAGTACTTC.

This chain joins TRBV15 and TRBJ2-2, with a tentative D call TRBD1 (5 bases). CDR1 and CDR2 (germline): LNHNV, YYDKDF (reference sequence). This CDR3 has 16 amino acids. Trimming took off 1 base at V and 6 bases at J, with 15 bases between the two ends. The CDR3 region has the DNA TGTGCCACCAGCAGAGTTGAGATAACAGGAGCCGGGGAGCTGTTTTTT. Translating gives CATSRVEITGAGELFF. Complete variable domain (other parts from reference TRBV15 and TRBJ2-2): DAMVIQNPRYQVTQFGKPVTLSCSQTLNHNVMYWYQQKSSQAPKLLFHYYDKDFNNEADTPDNFQSRRPNTSFCFLDIRSPGLGDTAMYLCATSRVEITGAGELFFGEGSRLTVL.

This clone was found once. The chain has TRBV11-1 and TRBJ1-4; D not resolved. Germline V gene sequence: CDR1 SGHAT, CDR2 FQDESV (reference sequence). The CDR3 sequence is 15 residues long. The V and J ends lost 5 bases and 10 bases respectively, with 20 bases between them. The CDR3 DNA reads as TGTGCCAGCAGCCTAAAAGGACCCCCATTCGGAAAACTGTTTTTT. Translation gives CASSLKGPPFGKLFF.

CDR3 sequence: CASLQGTRGGELFF. The CDR3, as DNA: TGCGCCAGCCTGCAGGGGACACGGGGCGGGGAGCTGTTTTTT. The rearrangement joins TRBV10-2 to TRBJ2-2; D perhaps matches TRBD1 (6 bases). V lost 8 bases, J lost 7 bases, and 17 bases lay in between. Germline assignment: CDR1 WSHSY and CDR2 SAAADI. The CDR3 consists of 14 residues.

The chain is built from TRBV6-2 or TRBV6-3 and TRBJ1-5, with 7 bases that match TRBD1. V shed 3 bases, J shed 4 bases, and the junction held 15 bases outside the gene matches. The CDR3 covers 18 residues. CDR1 is MNHEY, CDR2 SVGEGT, per germline. Here the CDR3 DNA reads TGTGCCAGCAGTTATCAGACTCTCGACAGGGCGGTGAATCAGCCCCAGCATTTT. This encodes CASSYQTLDRAVNQPQHF.

J is TRBJ2-4 and V is TRBV28; D possibly corresponds to TRBD1 (5 bases). The germline V gene encodes CDR1 MDHEN and CDR2 SYDVKM. The CDR3 totals 16 residues. Trimming removed 3 bases from V and 2 bases from J, with 14 bases in between. CDR3 loop: CASSFPGAGTKNIQYF. DNA of the CDR3: TGTGCCAGCAGTTTTCCCGGAGCAGGGACCAAAAACATTCAGTACTTC.

The chain uses TRBV20-1 and TRBJ2-1; D is uncertain. The CDR3 totals 10 residues. V was cut by 3 bases and J by 7 bases, with 4 bases left in between. Germline V gene data show CDR1 as DFQATT and CDR2 as SNEGSKA (reference sequence). The CDR3: CSARENEQFF. The CDR3 region has the DNA TGCAGTGCTAGGGAGAATGAGCAGTTCTTC.

Only one count was recorded for this clone. V and J are TRBV10-3 and TRBJ2-7, with 11 positions matching TRBD1. Germline CDR1 is ENHRY and CDR2 is SYGVKD. V was pared by 5 bases and J by 2 bases, with 2 bases of the junction left unmatched. This CDR3 comprises 14 residues. The CDR3 DNA reads as TGTGCCATCAGTCAGGGACAGGGGGCCTACGAGCAGTACTTC. It codes for CAISQGQGAYEQYF.

The rearrangement uses TRBV28 and TRBJ1-2, with D possibly matching TRBD1 (5 bases). V lost 5 bases and J 0 bases, leaving 13 bases between the germline ends. This CDR3 contains 15 residues. Germline V gene data show CDR1 as MDHEN and CDR2 as SYDVKM. CDR3 bases: TGTGCCAGCAGTGCCGGCAGGGTTTCTAACTATGGCTACACCTTC. This gives the protein CASSAGRVSNYGYTF.

The J gene is TRBJ1-5, the V gene TRBV19, with no clear D. Between the trimmed V and J ends, which lost 3 bases and 6 bases, there was a span of 12 bases. The CDR3 loop spans 14 amino acids. The germline V gene has CDR1 LNHDA and CDR2 SQIVND (reference sequence). CDR3 in amino acids: CASSIGPAGQPQHF. The CDR3 region has the DNA TGTGCCAGTAGTATCGGCCCCGCGGGTCAGCCCCAGCATTTT.

CDR3 in amino acids: CASSQDPPASIYGYTF. The CDR3 DNA reads TGCGCCAGCAGCCAAGATCCCCCAGCCTCCATCTATGGCTACACCTTC. V usage is TRBV4-3 and J usage is TRBJ1-2; D gene uncertain. Germline CDR1 reads LGHNA; CDR2 reads YSLEER. The CDR3 extends over 16 amino acids. Trimming stripped 0 bases from V and 4 bases from J, with 15 bases between.

The chain combines TRBV15 with TRBJ2-3, with TRBD2 as a possible D gene (5 bases). The V end was cut by 8 bases, the J end by 3 bases, with 18 bases between. The CDR3 is 15 amino acids. Germline V gives CDR1 LNHNV, CDR2 YYDKDF (reference sequence). The CDR3 DNA is TGTGCCACCGCGTTCTCTGGGAGTGGGACAGATACGCAGTATTTT. Protein product: CATAFSGSGTDTQYF.

This clone was seen once. This chain uses TRBV6-5 with TRBJ1-5; D is uncertain. Trimming removed 9 bases from V and 4 bases from J, with 13 bases in between. Germline CDR1 is MNHEY and CDR2 is SVGAGI. The CDR3 has 13 amino acids. The CDR3: CASGNEVNQPQHF. For the CDR3, the DNA is TGTGCCAGTGGGAATGAGGTAAATCAGCCCCAGCATTTT.

This rearrangement joins TRBV5-1 to TRBJ2-7; D perhaps matches TRBD1 (6 bases). The CDR3 runs 15 residues. V was shortened by 2 bases and J by 2 bases, with 14 bases between the two germline ends. CDR1 SGHRS and CDR2 YFSETQ come from the germline V gene. CDR3 DNA: TGCGCCAGCAGCTTTAGGGCAGGGGCCACCTACGAGCAGTACTTC. The encoded protein is CASSFRAGATYEQYF.

The gene calls are TRBV11-2 and TRBJ1-6, with D unresolved. The CDR3 totals 13 residues. V lost 2 bases and J 10 bases, leaving 9 bases between the germline ends. From germline, CDR1 is SGHAT and CDR2 FQNNGV. The CDR3 is CASSLLVESPLHF. The CDR3 DNA reads as TGTGCCAGCAGCTTACTTGTGGAATCACCCCTCCACTTT.

The rearrangement uses TRBV6-5 and TRBJ1-2; 7 bases agree with TRBD1. The CDR3 loop spans 14 amino acids. The trim removed 8 bases at V and 5 bases at J, leaving 11 bases unmatched. CDR1 and CDR2 (germline): MNHEY, SVGAGI. For the CDR3, the DNA is TGTGCCAGCCCTTCAGGGTCAGGGGGGTATGGCTACACCTTC. Its protein product is CASPSGSGGYGYTF.

The chain couples TRBV5-6 to TRBJ1-2; D gene unclear. Trimming took off 0 bases at V and 5 bases at J, with 11 bases between the two ends. From germline, CDR1 is SGHDT and CDR2 YYEEEE. The CDR3 spans 14 residues. For the CDR3, the DNA is TGTGCCAGCAGCTTGGTGTTCCAGGAATATGGCTACACCTTC. Its protein is CASSLVFQEYGYTF.

The chain recombines TRBV28 with TRBJ1-5; weak D call: TRBD1 (6 bases). Germline V gene lookup returns CDR1 MDHEN and CDR2 SYDVKM. The CDR3 runs 16 residues. Trimming removed 2 bases from V and 5 bases from J, with 16 bases in between. The chain's CDR3 is CASSLAGAFSDQPQHF. The CDR3 region has the DNA TGTGCCAGCAGTTTAGCAGGGGCGTTCTCCGATCAGCCCCAGCATTTT.

The count of this clone is one. The V gene is TRBV19, the J gene TRBJ1-5; D not resolved. Germline CDR1 and CDR2: LNHDA and SQIVND (reference sequence). The germline V and J ends were trimmed by 5 bases and 0 bases, with 11 bases remaining between them. This CDR3 contains 15 residues. CDR3 sequence: CASSLRHYSNQPQHF. Here the CDR3 DNA reads TGTGCCAGTAGTCTCCGGCATTATAGCAATCAGCCCCAGCATTTT.

This clone was detected only a few times. V gene TRBV28 combines with J gene TRBJ1-2; no firm D call. The CDR3 runs to 13 residues. V was trimmed by 5 bases and J by 1 base, leaving 8 bases between them. Germline CDR1 and CDR2: MDHEN and SYDVKM. The CDR3 loop reads CASSTSNNYGYTF. Written as DNA, the CDR3 is TGTGCCAGCAGTACCTCTAATAACTATGGCTACACCTTC.

This chain joins TRBV7-2 and TRBJ1-6; D may be TRBD1 (5 bases). The CDR3 is 15 residues long. Between the trimmed V and J ends, which lost 5 bases and 8 bases, there was a span of 16 bases. From germline, CDR1 is SGHTA and CDR2 FQGNSA. Here the CDR3 reads CASSERQYSDSPLHF. CDR3 in DNA: TGTGCCAGCAGCGAACGACAGTACTCGGATTCACCCCTCCACTTT.

The chain is built from TRBV27 and TRBJ1-6; D possibly corresponds to TRBD1 (6 bases). The V and J ends lost 2 bases and 8 bases respectively, with 10 bases between them. This CDR3 is built from 14 residues. CDR1 MNHEY and CDR2 SMNVEV come from the germline V gene (reference sequence). DNA of the CDR3: TGTGCCAGCAGTTTAAGCAGGGGCGATTCACCCCTCCACTTT. Translating it yields CASSLSRGDSPLHF.

This chain links TRBV12-3 or TRBV12-4 with TRBJ1-5, with D possibly matching TRBD1 (5 bases). The CDR3 has 13 residues. Trimming took 5 bases from V and 7 from J, leaving 12 bases between them. The CDR3 sequence is CASSGSRDQPQHF. CDR3 in DNA: TGTGCCAGCAGTGGGAGCCGGGACCAGCCCCAGCATTTT.

This chain joins TRBV18 and TRBJ1-2; D might be TRBD1 (5 bases). Germline V CDR1 and CDR2: KGHSH, LQKENI. Deletions cut 8 bases from V and 4 bases from J, with 29 bases between. The CDR3 is made up of 18 amino acids. Here the CDR3 reads CASDPGLPGPSTSYGYTF. Written as DNA, the CDR3 is TGTGCCAGCGACCCCGGTTTACCGGGACCGTCGACCTCCTATGGCTACACCTTC.

CDR3 amino acids: CASSPRDSSGNTIYF. The CDR3 nucleotides are TGTGCCAGCTCTCCGAGGGACAGCTCTGGAAACACCATATATTTT. The rearrangement joins TRBV18 to TRBJ1-3; 7 nucleotides agree with TRBD1. V trimming: 6 bases; J trimming: 0 bases; junction bases outside the gene matches: 5. CDR1 is KGHSH and CDR2 is LQKENI in the germline V gene. This CDR3 spans 15 amino acids.

The sample holds one count of this clone. The chain couples TRBV5-1 to TRBJ2-3; TRBD2 agrees at 13 bases. V was clipped by 2 bases and J by 4 bases; unmatched bases: 10. The CDR3 runs to 18 residues. Germline V CDR1 and CDR2: SGHRS, YFSETQ. DNA for the CDR3: TGCGCCAGCAGCTTCAGGACTAGCGGGAGCGGGGTCCCAGATACGCAGTATTTT. This encodes CASSFRTSGSGVPDTQYF. The full variable domain, in which reference TRBV5-1 and TRBJ2-3 provide the parts outside the CDR3, is KAGVTQTPRYLIKTRGQQVTLSCSPISGHRSVSWYQQTPGQGLQFLFEYFSETQRNKGNFPGRFSGRQFSNSRSEMNVSTLELGDSALYLCASSFRTSGSGVPDTQYFGPGTRLTVL.

The gene calls are TRBV5-4 and TRBJ1-6, with 12 bases aligning to TRBD1. The CDR3 is 16 residues long. Per germline, CDR1 SGHNT and CDR2 YYREEE (reference sequence). Trimming took 4 bases from V and 4 from J; bases not matched to a gene: 3. CDR3 sequence reads: CASSGTGGAYNSPLHF. CDR3 nucleotide sequence: TGTGCCAGCAGCGGGACAGGGGGCGCTTATAATTCACCCCTCCACTTT.

J is TRBJ2-1 and V is TRBV28; 11 nucleotides line up with TRBD2. V was clipped by 5 bases and J by 10 bases; unmatched bases: 7. The CDR3 sequence is 14 residues long. In germline, CDR1 is MDHEN, CDR2 SYDVKM. CDR3 loop: CASSVSGRAREQFF. The CDR3 nucleotides are TGTGCCAGCAGTGTTAGCGGGAGGGCCCGAGAGCAGTTCTTC.

Concerning this clone: Other DNA sequences in the same sample also yield this CDR3. V usage is TRBV19 and J usage is TRBJ1-5; perhaps TRBD1 as D (5 bases). This CDR3 contains 13 residues. The germline gives CDR1 LNHDA, CDR2 SQIVND (reference sequence). Deletions cut 5 bases from V and 2 bases from J, with 7 bases between. CDR3 in DNA: TGTGCCAGTAGTGGGGGGGGCAATCAGCCCCAGCATTTT. Protein: CASSGGGNQPQHF.

Comment on this clone: Germline and junction disagree at one end, which may indicate a read error. The chain uses TRBV10-3 and TRBJ1-4; a possible D gene is TRBD1 (5 bases). The V gene's germline CDR1 is ENHRY and CDR2 SYGVKD. The CDR3 has 12 amino acids. The CDR3: CAISESGQGVSF. In DNA form, the CDR3 reads TGTGCCATCAGTGAGTCGGGGCAGGGCGTCTCGTTT.